This passage covers 18 T cell receptor beta chains from one sample sequenced in a study of T cells in Graves' hyperthyroidism and ophthalmopathy. Amplification of TCR beta CDR3 regions was performed using RNA transcripts as template. TCR CDR3 regions were first amplified by RT-PCR with HTBI primers. TCRdb ran MiXCR on the multiplex PCR reads and lists one entry per CDR3 protein. The profile covers hundreds of thousands of distinct CDR3 sequences, with approximately 15% appearing a single time and 30% to 35% taken by the ten largest. The specimen was blood. The receptors come from a woman in her twenties or thirties with Graves' hyperthyroidism.

This clonotype came up many times. The V call is TRBV7-9, the J call TRBJ1-1; D possibly corresponds to TRBD1 (5 bases). V lost 5 bases and J 6 bases, leaving 13 bases between the germline ends. This CDR3 spans 13 amino acids. CDR1 and CDR2 (germline): SEHNR, FQNEAQ (reference sequence). The CDR3 spells CASSPPRGPEAFF. The DNA for the CDR3 is TGTGCCAGCAGCCCCCCCCGGGGCCCTGAAGCTTTCTTT.

V and J are TRBV28 and TRBJ2-2, with D possibly being TRBD2 (5 bases). Germline-derived CDR1 and CDR2 are MDHEN and SYDVKM. The V gene lost 10 bases and the J gene lost 0 bases, with 12 bases spanning the gap. The CDR3 runs 14 residues. CDR3: CATSGGANTGELFF. The CDR3 nucleotides read TGTGCCACCAGCGGCGGAGCGAACACCGGGGAGCTGTTTTTT.

The chain combines TRBV12-3 or TRBV12-4 with TRBJ1-1; tentative D call: TRBD1 (5 bases). Trimming took off 6 bases at V and 1 base at J, with 12 bases between the two ends. The CDR3 is 14 amino acids. The CDR3 nucleotides are TGTGCCAGCAGCTCTGACAGATGGAACACTGAAGCTTTCTTT. This gives the protein CASSSDRWNTEAFF.

This clonotype was counted a few times. The chain couples TRBV7-7 to TRBJ2-1, with TRBD2 matching over 13 bases. CDR1 is SSHAT and CDR2 is FNYEAQ in the germline V gene (reference sequence). Trimming at V came to 5 bases and at J to 9 bases, leaving 10 bases not matched to a gene. The CDR3 is made up of 16 amino acids. The CDR3 sequence is CASSRGTSGKASEQFF. The CDR3 DNA is TGTGCCAGCAGCCGCGGGACTAGCGGGAAGGCTAGTGAGCAGTTCTTC.

This clonotype has at least ten counts. The CDR3 sequence is CSALRTGRNYEQYF. The DNA of the CDR3 is TGCAGTGCTCTGCGGACAGGGAGGAACTACGAGCAGTACTTC. The chain combines TRBV20-1 with TRBJ2-7, with 8 bases identical to TRBD1. The CDR3 extends over 14 amino acids. Trimming took 5 bases from V and 3 from J; bases not matched to a gene: 9. Germline CDR1 reads DFQATT; CDR2 reads SNEGSKA (reference sequence).

This clonotype was recorded at least ten times. J is TRBJ2-3 and V is TRBV12-3 or TRBV12-4, with 7 bases aligning to TRBD1. J was trimmed by 0 bases and V by 6 bases; bases with no gene match: 3. This CDR3 is built from 14 residues. This chain's CDR3 is CASRTGMSTDTQYF. The CDR3 region has the DNA TGTGCCAGCAGGACAGGGATGAGCACAGATACGCAGTATTTT.

This chain uses TRBV6-9 with TRBJ2-4, with 7 bases that match TRBD2. The CDR3 has 16 amino acids. Looked up from germline, CDR1 is MNHGY and CDR2 is SVAAGI. The V and J ends lost 3 bases and 8 bases, in that order; junction bases with no gene match: 13. The CDR3 coding sequence is TGTGCCAGCAGTTACTCGAATTGGGGAAGCGGGGACATTCAGTACTTC. Translating gives CASSYSNWGSGDIQYF.

This clonotype has ten or more counts. The chain links TRBV7-3 to TRBJ2-1, with D perhaps assigned TRBD1 or TRBD2 (5 bases each). This CDR3 comprises 15 residues. The germline CDR1 and CDR2 sequences are SGHTA and FQGTGA. Trimming took 4 bases from V and 4 from J, leaving 14 bases between them. CDR3 sequence (DNA): TGTGCCAGCAGCTCACTGGGGACGACATACAATGAGCAGTTCTTC. Residues: CASSSLGTTYNEQFF.

This clonotype was found many times. The chain links TRBV6-1 to TRBJ1-2, with a possible D match to TRBD1 (6 bases). CDR1 MNHNS and CDR2 SASEGT come from the germline V gene. The CDR3 is 15 amino acids. Trimming removed 6 bases from V and 5 bases from J, with 19 bases in between. CDR3 coding DNA: TGTGCCAGCAGACAGGGAAGCGGGTCGGCGTATGGCTACACCTTC. Protein sequence: CASRQGSGSAYGYTF.

This clonotype appeared many times. The chain employs TRBV5-1 and TRBJ2-5; 8 bases agree with TRBD1. The length of the CDR3 is 13 residues. The V and J ends lost 4 bases and 6 bases, in that order; junction bases with no gene match: 5. CDR1 is SGHRS and CDR2 is YFSETQ in the germline V gene. The CDR3 loop reads CASSPQGAQTQYF. The DNA for the CDR3 is TGCGCCAGCAGCCCCCAGGGGGCGCAGACCCAGTACTTC.

This clonotype has only a few counts. The V gene is TRBV9, the J gene TRBJ2-7; 8 bases fit TRBD2. CDR1 is SGDLS and CDR2 is YYNGEE in the germline V gene. V gave up 3 bases and J gave up 1 base; unmatched junction bases: 6. CDR3 length equals 15 residues. The CDR3 here is CASSAAGGISYEQYF. In DNA, the CDR3 is TGTGCCAGCAGCGCGGCGGGAGGTATATCCTACGAGCAGTACTTC.

Concerning this clonotype: At one boundary the junction diverges from the germline segment, which might be a read error. The chain employs TRBV16 and TRBJ2-3; D is unclear. Germline CDR1 reads KGHSY; CDR2 reads FQNENV. The CDR3 is made up of 11 amino acids. The CDR3 DNA follows: TGTGCCAACAGCCTGGGAGATACGCAGTATTTT. Its translation: CANSLGDTQYF. Combining the CDR3 with reference TRBV16 and TRBJ2-3 gives the whole variable domain GEEVAQTPKHLVRGEGQKAKLYCAPIKGHSYVFWYQQVLKNEFKFLISFQNENVFDETGMPKERFSAKCLPNSPCSLEIQATKLEDSAVYFCANSLGDTQYFGPGTRLTVL.

The table lists this clonotype with a few counts. This sequence joins TRBV19 and TRBJ2-1, with 10 bases lining up with TRBD1. The CDR3 has 14 residues. V lost 6 bases to trimming and J lost 4 bases; unmatched junction nucleotides: 3. In germline, CDR1 is LNHDA, CDR2 SQIVND (reference sequence). For the CDR3, the DNA is TGTGCCAGTAGCGGGACAGGGGCTTACAATGAGCAGTTCTTC. Translating it yields CASSGTGAYNEQFF. Complete variable domain (other parts from reference TRBV19 and TRBJ2-1): DGGITQSPKYLFRKEGQNVTLSCEQNLNHDAMYWYRQDPGQGLRLIYYSQIVNDFQKGDIAEGYSVSREKKESFPLTVTSAQKNPTAFYLCASSGTGAYNEQFFGPGTRLTVL.

The table lists this clonotype with many counts. The chain carries TRBV5-1 and TRBJ2-2; 7 nucleotides match TRBD2. Germline CDR1 and CDR2: SGHRS and YFSETQ. The CDR3 is made up of 15 amino acids. V was clipped by 3 bases and J by 5 bases; unmatched bases: 7. The CDR3 spells CASSSRELATGELFF. The DNA for the CDR3 is TGCGCCAGCAGCTCCCGGGAACTAGCGACCGGGGAGCTGTTTTTT.

This clonotype was detected many times. Germline is not matched at one junction end, which may reflect a read error. The chain employs TRBV28 and TRBJ2-5, with 7 bases identical to TRBD2. The CDR3 has 16 residues. CDR1 is MDHEN and CDR2 is SYDVKM in the germline V gene. The DNA of the CDR3 is TGTGCCAGCGCTACGACGAAGCGGGGAATCCAAGAGGCCCAGTACTTC. Its translation is CASATTKRGIQEAQYF.

The chain links TRBV11-2 to TRBJ2-1; 12 nucleotides agree with TRBD2. The CDR3 sequence is 15 residues long. Trimming cost V 4 bases and J 8 bases; bases outside gene matches: 6. Looked up from germline, CDR1 is SGHAT and CDR2 is FQNNGV. The CDR3 bases are TGTGCCAGCAGCTCTCGGACTAGCGGGATCGATGAGCAGTTCTTC. It encodes CASSSRTSGIDEQFF.

This clonotype was detected a few times. The chain uses TRBV20-1 and TRBJ2-7, with TRBD2 as a possible D gene (6 bases). The CDR3 extends over 14 amino acids. V was clipped by 3 bases and J by 1 base, with 13 bases between them. Germline loops: CDR1 DFQATT, CDR2 SNEGSKA (reference sequence). CDR3 bases: TGCAGTGCTAGTTCTAGCGCCCAATCCTACGAGCAGTACTTC. This codes for CSASSSAQSYEQYF.

There are many counts of this clonotype. This chain uses TRBV7-2 with TRBJ1-5; D remains ambiguous. The CDR3 covers 12 residues. The germline gives CDR1 SGHTA, CDR2 FQGNSA. V was trimmed by 3 bases and J by 7 bases, leaving 7 bases between them. This CDR3 is CASSFPEQPQHF. The DNA for the CDR3 is TGTGCCAGCAGCTTTCCCGAGCAGCCCCAGCATTTT.